This TCR beta chain is drawn from a study of cytomegalovirus exposure and HLA in healthy donors. The PCR used 60 Vbeta and 13 Jbeta primers. This table comes from immunoSEQ multiplex PCR, and its TCRdb copy is limited to in-frame clones, with some not included. The sample lists around 140,000 clones; more than 9.5% were seen once. There are a few counts of this clone. The source material was PBMCs. This TCR derives from a man between 50 and 59 years old in good health and CMV-seronegative.

CDR3 nucleotides: TGTGCCAGCAGCTGGCCCCCGAGCACAGATACGCAGTATTTT. Amino acids: CASSWPPSTDTQYF. The chain has TRBV11-2 and TRBJ2-3; D unresolved. The germline V gene has CDR1 SGHAT and CDR2 FQNNGV. V was pared by 4 bases and J by 0 bases, with 8 bases between. The CDR3 is 14 residues long.